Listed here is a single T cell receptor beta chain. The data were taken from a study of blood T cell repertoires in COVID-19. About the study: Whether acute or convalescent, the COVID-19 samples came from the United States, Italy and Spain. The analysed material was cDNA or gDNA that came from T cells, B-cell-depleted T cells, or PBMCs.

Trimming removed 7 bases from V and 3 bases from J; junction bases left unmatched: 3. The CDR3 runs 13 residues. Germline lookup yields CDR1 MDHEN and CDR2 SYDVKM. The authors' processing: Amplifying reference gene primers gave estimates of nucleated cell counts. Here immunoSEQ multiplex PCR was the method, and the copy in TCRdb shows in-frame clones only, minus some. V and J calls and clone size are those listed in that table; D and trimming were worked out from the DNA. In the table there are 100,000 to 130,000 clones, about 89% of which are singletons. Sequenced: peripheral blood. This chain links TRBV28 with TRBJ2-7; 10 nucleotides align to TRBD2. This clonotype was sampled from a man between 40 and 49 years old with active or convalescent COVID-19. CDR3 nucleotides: TGTGCCAGCATTTCTAGCGGGAGCTACGAGCAGTACTTC. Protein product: CASISSGSYEQYF.